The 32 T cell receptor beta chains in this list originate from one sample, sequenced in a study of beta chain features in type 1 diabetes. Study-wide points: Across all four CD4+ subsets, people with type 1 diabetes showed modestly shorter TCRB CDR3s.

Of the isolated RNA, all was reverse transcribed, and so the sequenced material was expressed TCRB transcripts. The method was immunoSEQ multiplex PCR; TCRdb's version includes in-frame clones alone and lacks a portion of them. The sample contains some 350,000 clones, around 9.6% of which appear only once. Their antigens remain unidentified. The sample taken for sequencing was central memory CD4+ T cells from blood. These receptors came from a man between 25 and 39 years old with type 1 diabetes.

As DNA, the CDR3 is TGTGCCAGCAGCGAAGGGAGTGGCGGCGAAGAGACCCAGTACTTC. It codes for CASSEGSGGEETQYF. The chain recombines TRBV9 with TRBJ2-5; a possible D gene is TRBD2 (5 bases). CDR1 is SGDLS, CDR2 YYNGEE, per germline. The V end was cut by 3 bases, the J end by 3 bases, with 15 bases between. There are 15 residues in the CDR3.

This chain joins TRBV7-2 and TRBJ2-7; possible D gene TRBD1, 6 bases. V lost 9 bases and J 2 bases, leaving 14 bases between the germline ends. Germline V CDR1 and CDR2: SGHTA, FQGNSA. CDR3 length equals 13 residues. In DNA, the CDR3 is TGTGCCAGTCGGCAGGGGCCGACCTACGAGCAGTACTTC. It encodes CASRQGPTYEQYF.

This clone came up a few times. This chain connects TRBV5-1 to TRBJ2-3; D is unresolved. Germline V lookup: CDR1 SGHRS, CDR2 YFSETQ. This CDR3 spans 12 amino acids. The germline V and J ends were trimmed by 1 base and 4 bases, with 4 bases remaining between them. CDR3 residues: CASSLYADTQYF. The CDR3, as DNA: TGCGCCAGCAGCTTGTATGCAGATACGCAGTATTTT.

DNA of the CDR3: TGTGCCAGCAGCGGGGACAGGGGGCTGGATGAGCAGTTCTTC. As protein: CASSGDRGLDEQFF. The chain employs TRBV7-8 and TRBJ2-7; 12 bases line up with TRBD1. The DNA end favors TRBJ2-1, so the J call may be wrong. The length of the CDR3 is 14 residues. The V gene's germline CDR1 is SGHVS and CDR2 FQNEAQ.

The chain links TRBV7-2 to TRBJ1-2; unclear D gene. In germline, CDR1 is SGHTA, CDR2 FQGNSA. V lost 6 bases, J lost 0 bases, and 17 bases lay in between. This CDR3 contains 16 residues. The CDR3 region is CASSSSLLNANYGYTF. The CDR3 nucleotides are TGTGCCAGCAGTTCCAGCCTACTGAACGCTAACTATGGCTACACCTTC.

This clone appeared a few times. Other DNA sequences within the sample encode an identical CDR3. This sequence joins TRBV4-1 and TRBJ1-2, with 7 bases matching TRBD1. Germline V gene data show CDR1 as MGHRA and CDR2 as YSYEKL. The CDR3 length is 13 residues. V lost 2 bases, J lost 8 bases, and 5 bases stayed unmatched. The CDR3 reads CASSQQQGYGYTF. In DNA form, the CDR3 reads TGCGCCAGCAGCCAACAACAGGGGTACGGCTACACCTTC.

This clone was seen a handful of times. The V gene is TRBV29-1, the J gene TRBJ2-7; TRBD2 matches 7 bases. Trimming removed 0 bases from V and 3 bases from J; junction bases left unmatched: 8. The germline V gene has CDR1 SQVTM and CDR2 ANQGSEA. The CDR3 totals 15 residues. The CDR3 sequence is CSVEDRREGLYEQYF. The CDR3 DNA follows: TGCAGCGTTGAAGATAGGAGGGAGGGTCTCTACGAGCAGTACTTC.

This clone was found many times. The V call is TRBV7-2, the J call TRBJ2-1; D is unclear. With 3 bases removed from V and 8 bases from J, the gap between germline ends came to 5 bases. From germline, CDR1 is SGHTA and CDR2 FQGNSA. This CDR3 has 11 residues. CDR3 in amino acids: CASSFYDEQFF. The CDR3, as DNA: TGTGCCAGCAGCTTTTATGATGAGCAGTTCTTC.

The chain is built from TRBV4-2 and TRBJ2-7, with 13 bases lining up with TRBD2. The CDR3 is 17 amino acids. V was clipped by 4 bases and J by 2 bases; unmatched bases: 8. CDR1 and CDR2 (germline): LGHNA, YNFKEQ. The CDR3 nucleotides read TGTGCCAGCAGCCGATACTCCGGGACTAGCGGGACCTACGAGCAGTACTTC. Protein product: CASSRYSGTSGTYEQYF.

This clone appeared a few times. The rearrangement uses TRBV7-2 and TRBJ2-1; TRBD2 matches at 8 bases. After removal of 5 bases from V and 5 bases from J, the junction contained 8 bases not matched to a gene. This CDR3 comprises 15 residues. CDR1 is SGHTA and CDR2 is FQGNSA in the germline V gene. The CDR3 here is CASSQQEAGDNEQFF. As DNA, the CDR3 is TGTGCCAGCAGCCAACAGGAAGCGGGAGACAATGAGCAGTTCTTC.

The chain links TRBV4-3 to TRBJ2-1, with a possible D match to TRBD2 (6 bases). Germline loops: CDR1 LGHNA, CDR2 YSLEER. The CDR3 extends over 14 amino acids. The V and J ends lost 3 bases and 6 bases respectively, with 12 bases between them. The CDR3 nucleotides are TGCGCCAGCAGCCAGGATCGGGAGCCCAATGAGCAGTTCTTC. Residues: CASSQDREPNEQFF.

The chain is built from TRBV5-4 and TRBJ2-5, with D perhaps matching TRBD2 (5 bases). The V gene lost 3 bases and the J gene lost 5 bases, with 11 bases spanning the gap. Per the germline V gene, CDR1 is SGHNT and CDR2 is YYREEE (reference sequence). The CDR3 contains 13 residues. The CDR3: CASSSGQRETQYF. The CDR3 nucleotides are TGTGCCAGCAGCTCCGGGCAGCGGGAGACCCAGTACTTC.

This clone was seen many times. The CDR3, as DNA: TGTGCCAGCAGTCTACGACAGCCGAACACCGGGGAGCTGTTTTTT. Its translation: CASSLRQPNTGELFF. The chain combines TRBV7-2 with TRBJ2-2; a weak D match, TRBD1 (5 bases). Germline CDR1 and CDR2: SGHTA and FQGNSA. The CDR3 spans 15 residues. The germline V and J ends were trimmed by 6 bases and 0 bases, with 11 bases remaining between them.

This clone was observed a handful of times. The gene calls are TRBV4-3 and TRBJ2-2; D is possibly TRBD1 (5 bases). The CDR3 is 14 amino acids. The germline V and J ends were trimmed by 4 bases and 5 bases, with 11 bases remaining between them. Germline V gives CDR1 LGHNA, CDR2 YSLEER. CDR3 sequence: CASSREGVTGELFF. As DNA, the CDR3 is TGCGCCAGCAGCCGAGAAGGGGTGACCGGGGAGCTGTTTTTT.

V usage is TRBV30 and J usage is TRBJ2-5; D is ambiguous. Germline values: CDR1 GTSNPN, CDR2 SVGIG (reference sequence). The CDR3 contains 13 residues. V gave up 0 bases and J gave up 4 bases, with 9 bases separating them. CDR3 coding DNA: TGTGCCTGGAGTGTTCAGGCGAGAGAGACCCAGTACTTC. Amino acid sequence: CAWSVQARETQYF.

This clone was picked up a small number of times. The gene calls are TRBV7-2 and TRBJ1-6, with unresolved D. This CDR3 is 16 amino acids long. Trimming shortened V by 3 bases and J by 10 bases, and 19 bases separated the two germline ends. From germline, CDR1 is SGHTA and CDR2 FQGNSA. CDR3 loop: CASSLIPGVSMSPLHF. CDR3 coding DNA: TGTGCCAGCAGCTTGATCCCCGGGGTGTCCATGTCACCCCTCCACTTT.

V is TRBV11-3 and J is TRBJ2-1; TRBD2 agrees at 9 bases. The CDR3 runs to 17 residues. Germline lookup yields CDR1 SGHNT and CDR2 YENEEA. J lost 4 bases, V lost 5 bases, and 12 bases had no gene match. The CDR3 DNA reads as TGTGCCAGCAGCCCACGCGGCGGGAGGGCAGGGTACAATGAGCAGTTCTTC. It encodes CASSPRGGRAGYNEQFF.

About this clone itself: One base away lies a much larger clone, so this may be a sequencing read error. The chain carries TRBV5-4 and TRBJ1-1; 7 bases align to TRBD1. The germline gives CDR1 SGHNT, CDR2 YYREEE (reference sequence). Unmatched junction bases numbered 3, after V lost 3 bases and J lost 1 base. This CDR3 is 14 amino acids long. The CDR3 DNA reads TGTGCCAGCAGCTGGGGGGACAGGAACACTGAAGCTTTCTTT. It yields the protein CASSWGDRNTEAFF.

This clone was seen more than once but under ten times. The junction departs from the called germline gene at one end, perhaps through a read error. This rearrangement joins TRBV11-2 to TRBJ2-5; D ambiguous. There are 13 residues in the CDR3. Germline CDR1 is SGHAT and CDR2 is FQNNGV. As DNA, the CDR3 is TGTGCCAGCAGCTATAACCCACAAGAGGCCCAGTACTTC. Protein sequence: CASSYNPQEAQYF.

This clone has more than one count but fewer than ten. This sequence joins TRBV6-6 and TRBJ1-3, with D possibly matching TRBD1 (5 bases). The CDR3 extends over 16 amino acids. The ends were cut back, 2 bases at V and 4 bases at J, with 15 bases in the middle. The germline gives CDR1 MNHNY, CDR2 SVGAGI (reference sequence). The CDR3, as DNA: TGTGCCAGCAGTTACGGGACGGGATTGGGAGGAAACACCATATATTTT. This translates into CASSYGTGLGGNTIYF.

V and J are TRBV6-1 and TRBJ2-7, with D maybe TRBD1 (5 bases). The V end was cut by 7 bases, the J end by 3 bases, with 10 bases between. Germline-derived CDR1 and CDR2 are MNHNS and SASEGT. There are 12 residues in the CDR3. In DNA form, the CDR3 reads TGTGCCAGCACCCTGGGGCGCTACGAGCAGTACTTC. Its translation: CASTLGRYEQYF.

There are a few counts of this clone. The CDR3: CASSPRGTTSGTWQETQYF. CDR3 nucleotides: TGTGCCAGCAGCCCCCGGGGTACGACTAGCGGGACATGGCAAGAGACCCAGTACTTC. V is TRBV7-9 and J is TRBJ2-5; TRBD2 aligns across 11 bases. The CDR3 extends over 19 amino acids. V gave up 5 bases and J gave up 2 bases; unmatched junction bases: 16. Germline-derived CDR1 and CDR2 are SEHNR and FQNEAQ (reference sequence).

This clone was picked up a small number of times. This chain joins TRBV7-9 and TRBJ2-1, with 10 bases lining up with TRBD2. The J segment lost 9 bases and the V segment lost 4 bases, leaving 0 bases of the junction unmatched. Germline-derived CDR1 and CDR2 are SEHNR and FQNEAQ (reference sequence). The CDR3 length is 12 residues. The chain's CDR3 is CASSWTSGEQFF. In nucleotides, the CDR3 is TGTGCCAGCAGCTGGACTAGCGGTGAGCAGTTCTTC. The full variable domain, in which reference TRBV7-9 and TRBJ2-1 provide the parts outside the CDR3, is DTGVSQNPRHKITKRGQNVTFRCDPISEHNRLYWYRQTLGQGPEFLTYFQNEAQLEKSRLLSDRFSAERPKGSFSTLEIQRTEQGDSAMYLCASSWTSGEQFFGPGTRLTVL.

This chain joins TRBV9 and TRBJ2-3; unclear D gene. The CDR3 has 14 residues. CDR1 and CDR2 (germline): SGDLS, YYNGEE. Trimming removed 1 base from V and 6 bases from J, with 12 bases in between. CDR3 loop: CASSVSVGPDTQYF. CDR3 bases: TGTGCCAGCAGCGTATCGGTAGGGCCCGATACGCAGTATTTT.

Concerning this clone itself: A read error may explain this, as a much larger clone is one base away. DNA of the CDR3: TGTGCCAGCAGTTACAACTACGAGCAGTACTTC. This translates into CASSYNYEQYF. The V and J genes are TRBV2 and TRBJ2-7, with D hard to call. Between the trimmed V and J ends, which lost 5 bases and 3 bases, there was a span of 5 bases. Germline V gene lookup returns CDR1 SNHLY and CDR2 FYNNEI. The CDR3 runs to 11 residues. The full variable domain, in which reference TRBV2 and TRBJ2-7 provide the parts outside the CDR3, is EPEVTQTPSHQVTQMGQEVILRCVPISNHLYFYWYRQILGQKVEFLVSFYNNEISEKSEIFDDQFSVERPDGSNFTLKIRSTKLEDSAMYFCASSYNYEQYFGPGTRLTVT.

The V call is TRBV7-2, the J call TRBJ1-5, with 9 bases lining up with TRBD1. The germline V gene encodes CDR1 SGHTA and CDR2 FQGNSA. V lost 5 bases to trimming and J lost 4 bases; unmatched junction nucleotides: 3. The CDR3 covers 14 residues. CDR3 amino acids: CASSPDRGNQPQHF. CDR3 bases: TGTGCCAGCAGCCCCGACAGGGGGAATCAGCCCCAGCATTTT.

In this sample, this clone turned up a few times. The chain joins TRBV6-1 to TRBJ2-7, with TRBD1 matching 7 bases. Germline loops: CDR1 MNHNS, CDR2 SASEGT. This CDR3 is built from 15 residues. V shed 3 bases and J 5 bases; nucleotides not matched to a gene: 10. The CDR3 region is CASSDPRQGWDEQYF. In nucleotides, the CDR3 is TGTGCCAGCAGTGATCCTAGACAGGGCTGGGACGAGCAGTACTTC.

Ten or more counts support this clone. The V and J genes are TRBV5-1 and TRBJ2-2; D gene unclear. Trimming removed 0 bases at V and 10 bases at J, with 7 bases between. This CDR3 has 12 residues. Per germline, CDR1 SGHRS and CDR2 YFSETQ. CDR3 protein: CASSLDRVELFF. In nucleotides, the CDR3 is TGCGCCAGCAGCTTGGATCGGGTGGAGCTGTTTTTT.

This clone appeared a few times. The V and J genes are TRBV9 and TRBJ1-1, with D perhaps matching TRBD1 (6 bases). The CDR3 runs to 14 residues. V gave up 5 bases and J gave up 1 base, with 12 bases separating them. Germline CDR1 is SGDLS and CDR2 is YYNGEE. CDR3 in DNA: TGTGCCAGCAGTACAGGGCACCCGAACACTGAAGCTTTCTTT. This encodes CASSTGHPNTEAFF. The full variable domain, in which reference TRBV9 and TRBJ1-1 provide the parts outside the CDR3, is DSGVTQTPKHLITATGQRVTLRCSPRSGDLSVYWYQQSLDQGLQFLIQYYNGEERAKGNILERFSAQQFPDLHSELNLSSLELGDSALYFCASSTGHPNTEAFFGQGTRLTVV.

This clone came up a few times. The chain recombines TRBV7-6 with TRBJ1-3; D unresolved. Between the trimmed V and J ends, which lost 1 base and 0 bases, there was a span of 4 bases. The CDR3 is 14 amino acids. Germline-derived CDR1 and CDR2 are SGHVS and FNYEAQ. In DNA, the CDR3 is TGTGCCAGCAGCTTAGGGCCCTCTGGAAACACCATATATTTT. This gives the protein CASSLGPSGNTIYF.

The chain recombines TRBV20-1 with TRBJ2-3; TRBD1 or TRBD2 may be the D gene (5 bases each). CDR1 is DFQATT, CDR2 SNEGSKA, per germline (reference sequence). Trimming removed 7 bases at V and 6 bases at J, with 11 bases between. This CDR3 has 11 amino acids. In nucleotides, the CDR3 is TGCAGTGGAGAGGGGTCCGATACGCAGTATTTT. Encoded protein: CSGEGSDTQYF.

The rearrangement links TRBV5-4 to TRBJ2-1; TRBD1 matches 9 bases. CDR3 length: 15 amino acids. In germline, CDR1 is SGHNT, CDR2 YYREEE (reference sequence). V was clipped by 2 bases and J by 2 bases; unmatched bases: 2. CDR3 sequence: CASSLDRGAYNEQFF. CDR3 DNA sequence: TGTGCCAGCAGCTTAGACAGGGGGGCCTACAATGAGCAGTTCTTC. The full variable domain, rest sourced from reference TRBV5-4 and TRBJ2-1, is ETGVTQSPTHLIKTRGQQVTLRCSSQSGHNTVSWYQQALGQGPQFIFQYYREEENGRGNFPPRFSGLQFPNYSSELNVNALELDDSALYLCASSLDRGAYNEQFFGPGTRLTVL.